The source of this T cell receptor beta chain is a study of T cells expressing NK-cell markers. Study overall: It was from sorted CD3+CD56+NKG2C+, CD3+CD56+NKG2C- and CD3+CD56-NKG2C+ T cells that TCR beta repertoires came. The study sequenced eight donors, seven HCMV-seropositive and one seronegative.

TCRdb re-called the 5' RACE reads, yielding one record per CDR3 amino acid sequence without DNA. The data include about 460,000 distinct CDR3 sequences; the top ten clones carry 1.4% to 1.5%. Germline loops: CDR1 SEHNR, CDR2 FQNEAQ (reference sequence). The CDR3 contains 18 residues. The specimen sequenced was blood T cells: a sorted CD56 or NKG2C T cell subset, CD4+ or CD8+ T cells, or bulk PBMC T cells (not recorded which). The rearrangement uses TRBV7-9 and TRBJ2-2; TCRdb's D gene call, TRBD2, goes unchecked for lack of DNA. The receptor was isolated from a woman between 50 and 59 years old in good health. This chain's CDR3 is CASSPLRTSGLNTGELFF.